Described below is a single TCR beta chain sequence and its context. All enrollees were roughly 18 to 89 years old and from some 24 US areas. This entry is derived from a study of blood T cell repertoires in COVID-19. Method: immunoSEQ multiplex PCR; TCRdb's copy keeps in-frame clones and lacks some. This table holds some 360,000 clones, around nine tenths found once. This CDR3 contains 14 residues. The ends lost 6 bases at V and 7 bases at J; junction bases unmatched: 5. CDR1 and CDR2 from the germline V gene are MNHNY and SVGAGI (reference sequence). Sequences were obtained from PBMCs or T cells enriched from blood (not recorded which). V usage is TRBV6-6 and J usage is TRBJ1-6, with 8 bases fitting TRBD1. The TCR was taken from a woman in her twenties or thirties who had been exposed to COVID-19. CDR3 amino acids: CASSHGQGNSPLHF. DNA for the CDR3: TGTGCCAGCAGCCACGGACAGGGAAATTCACCCCTCCACTTT.